The 3 T cell receptor gamma chains reported below all come from one sample, sequenced in a study of gamma-delta T cells after stem cell transplantation. TCRdb fed the RT-PCR reads into CATT to redo clone calling. The sample carries about 500 gamma-chain clones, over 60% recorded once. Sequenced input: gamma-delta T cells. The origin of the receptors is a human donor. It is not recorded whose cells these are; they may come from a transplant donor.

This clone showed up just a few times. The rearrangement links TRGV9 to TRGJP. Here the J gene came from matching the DNA to germline, since TCRdb omits it. J was trimmed by 7 bases and V by 0 bases; bases with no gene match: 9. The length of the CDR3 is 18 residues. Germline V gives CDR1 GITISATS, CDR2 ISYDGTV (reference sequence). Here the CDR3 reads CALWEVRGEELGKKIKVF. The CDR3 DNA follows: TGTGCCTTGTGGGAGGTGCGCGGTGAGGAGTTGGGCAAAAAAATCAAGGTATTT.

A word on this clone: Given a much more abundant clone one base away, this may be a read error. Other nucleotide sequences from this sample produce the same CDR3. J gene calling gave no result, while the V gene is TRGV9. The length of the CDR3 is 16 residues. Germline V gives CDR1 GITISATS, CDR2 ISYDGTV (reference sequence). The chain's CDR3 is CALWEIQELGKKIKVF. In DNA, the CDR3 is TGTGCCTTGTGGGAGATCCAAGAGTTGGGCAAAAAAATAAAGGTATTT.

This chain links TRGV2 with TRGJ1 or TRGJ2. TCRdb is silent on the J gene; assignment here came from matching the DNA to germline. With 1 base clipped from V and 2 bases from J, the junction kept 5 bases outside the gene matches. CDR3 size: 14 residues. The germline gives CDR1 EGSNGY, CDR2 YDSYNSKV. The CDR3 DNA reads TGTGCCACCTGGGACGGAGTTGATTATTATAAGAAACTCTTT. Translated, it gives CATWDGVDYYKKLF.